The sequence of this T cell receptor (beta chain) was determined in a study of shared clonotypes between healthy human individuals. The study's findings and limits: Against clonotypes common to all four donors, non-shared ones had lower generation probabilities.

Some clones are missing from TCRdb's copy, which holds only in-frame ones; the method was immunoSEQ multiplex PCR. The sample lists millions of clones, roughly nine tenths occurring once. All donors were Caucasian adults living in Nashville, Tennessee. Splitting the CD4+ cells yielded a CD45RA+ naive subset and a CD45RA-negative memory subset. This CDR3 is 16 amino acids long. Trimming stripped 1 base from V and 2 bases from J, with 12 bases between. CDR1 and CDR2 (germline): LNHDA, SQIVND (reference sequence). In regard to this clone: Its antigen is undetermined.

The sequenced sample was naive CD4+ T cells sorted from blood. Subset meaning: CD45RA+ positively selected. The V gene is TRBV19, the J gene TRBJ1-3; D possibly corresponds to TRBD1 (6 bases). The receptor comes from a man younger than 30 in good health. This CDR3 is CASSIAGESAGNTIYF. The CDR3 DNA sequence: TGTGCCAGTAGTATAGCAGGGGAAAGCGCTGGAAACACCATATATTTT.